This T cell receptor (beta chain) appears in the sequencing data of a study of T cell responses to AZD1222 COVID-19 vaccine. Measured with immunoSEQ multiplex PCR; TCRdb has only the in-frame clones, and not every one. The top ten hold approximately 9% of the sample, which has some 150,000 clones, about 87% seen once. Germline V gene lookup returns CDR1 SGHKS and CDR2 YYEKEE (reference sequence). The CDR3 sequence is 16 residues long. The trim removed 0 bases at V and 5 bases at J, leaving 10 bases unmatched. Regarding this clone: Antigen: not known.

Study-level findings and limits: The donor group comprised mostly white British people and more females; the analysis possibly underestimated clonal diversity. Spike was spanned by vaccine-associated CD4 TCRs, which were dominant at 160-218 and 743-854.

This material consisted of peripheral blood, taken 28 days after the second AZD1222 dose. This sequence originates from an adult who received the AZD1222 COVID-19 vaccine. The rearrangement uses TRBV5-5 and TRBJ2-7; 8 bases agree with TRBD2. In DNA form, the CDR3 reads TGTGCCAGCAGCTTGGGTGCTAGCGGGTTTTTCAACGAGCAGTACTTC. This translates into CASSLGASGFFNEQYF.